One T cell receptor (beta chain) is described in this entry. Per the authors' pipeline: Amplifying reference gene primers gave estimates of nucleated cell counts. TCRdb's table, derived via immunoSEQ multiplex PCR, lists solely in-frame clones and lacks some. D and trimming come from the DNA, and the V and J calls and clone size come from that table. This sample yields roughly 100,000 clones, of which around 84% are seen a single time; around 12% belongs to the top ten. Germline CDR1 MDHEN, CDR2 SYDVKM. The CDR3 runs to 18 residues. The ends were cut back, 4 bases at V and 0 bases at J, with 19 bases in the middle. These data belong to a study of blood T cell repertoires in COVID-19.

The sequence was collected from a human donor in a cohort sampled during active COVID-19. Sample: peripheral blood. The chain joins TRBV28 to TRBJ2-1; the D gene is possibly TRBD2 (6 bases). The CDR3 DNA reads TGTGCCAGCAGTTCCGAAGAGTTGGGACTCGGCTCCTACAATGAGCAGTTCTTC. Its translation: CASSSEELGLGSYNEQFF.